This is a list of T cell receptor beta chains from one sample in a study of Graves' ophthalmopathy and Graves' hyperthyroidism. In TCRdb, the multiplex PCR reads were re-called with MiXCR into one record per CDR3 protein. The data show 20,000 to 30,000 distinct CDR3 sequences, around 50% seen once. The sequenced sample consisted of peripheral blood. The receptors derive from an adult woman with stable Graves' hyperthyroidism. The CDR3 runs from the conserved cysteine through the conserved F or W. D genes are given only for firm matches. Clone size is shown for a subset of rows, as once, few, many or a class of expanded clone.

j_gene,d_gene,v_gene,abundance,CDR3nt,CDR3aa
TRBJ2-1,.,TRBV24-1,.,TGTGCCACCAGTGAGCCTTACAGGGTTTCCTACAATGAGCAGTTCTTC,CATSEPYRVSYNEQFF
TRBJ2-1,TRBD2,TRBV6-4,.,TGTGCCAGCAGTGACGGACTAGCGGGAGATGAGCAGTTCTTC,CASSDGLAGDEQFF
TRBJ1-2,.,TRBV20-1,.,TGCAGTGCTAGAAGGGGCGGAGGAGCCTATGGCTACACCTTC,CSARRGGGAYGYTF
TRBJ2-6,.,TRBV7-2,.,TGTGCCAGCAGCTACCGGGCTTTC,CASSYRAF
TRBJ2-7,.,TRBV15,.,TGTGCCACCAGCAGAGATCTTTCTGGAGGGGACAGACAGCAGTACTTC,CATSRDLSGGDRQQYF
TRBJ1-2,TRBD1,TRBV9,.,TGTGCCAGCAGCGTTGAAGATGGGACAGCGGTAGGCTACACCTTC,CASSVEDGTAVGYTF
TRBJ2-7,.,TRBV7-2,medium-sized,TGTGCCAGCAGCTTAGAGACAGGAACCTCCTACGAGCAGTACTTC,CASSLETGTSYEQYF
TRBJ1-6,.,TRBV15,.,TGTGCCACCAGCTCCCGGCCGCAGGGTGGTGAACCCCTCCACTTT,CATSSRPQGGEPLHF
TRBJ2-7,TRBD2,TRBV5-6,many,TGTGCCAGCAGCTTGGGAGGATTACTAGCGGAAACCTACGAGCAGTACTTC,CASSLGGLLAETYEQYF
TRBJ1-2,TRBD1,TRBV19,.,TGTGCCAGTAGTATCCCACAGGGGAACTATGGCTACACCTTC,CASSIPQGNYGYTF